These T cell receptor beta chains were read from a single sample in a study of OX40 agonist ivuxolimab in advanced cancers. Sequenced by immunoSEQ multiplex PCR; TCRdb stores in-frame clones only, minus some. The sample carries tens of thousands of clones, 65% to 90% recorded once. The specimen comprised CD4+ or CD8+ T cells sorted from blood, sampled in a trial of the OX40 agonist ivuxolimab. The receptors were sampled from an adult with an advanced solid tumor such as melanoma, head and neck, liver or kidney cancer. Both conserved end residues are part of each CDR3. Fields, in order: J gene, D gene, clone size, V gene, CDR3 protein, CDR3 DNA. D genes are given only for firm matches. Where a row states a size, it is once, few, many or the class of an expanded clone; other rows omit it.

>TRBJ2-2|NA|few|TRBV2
CASKVERDTGELFF
TGTGCCAGCAAGGTAGAACGGGATACCGGGGAGCTGTTTTTT
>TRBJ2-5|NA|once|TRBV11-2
CASLGVGETQYF
TGTGCCAGCCTGGGGGTTGGGGAGACCCAGTACTTC
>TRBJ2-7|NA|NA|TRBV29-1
CSVGDGTDSYEQYF
TGCAGCGTTGGGGATGGCACAGACTCCTACGAGCAGTACTTC
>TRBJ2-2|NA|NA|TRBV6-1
CASSEVGGALTGELFF
TGTGCCAGCAGTGAAGTTGGGGGGGCTTTAACCGGGGAGCTGTTTTTT
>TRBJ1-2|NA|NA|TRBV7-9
CASSPETGYGYTF
TGTGCCAGCAGCCCCGAGACGGGCTATGGCTACACCTTC
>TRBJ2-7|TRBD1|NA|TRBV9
CASSVGTGQAYEQYF
TGTGCCAGCAGCGTAGGGACAGGTCAGGCCTACGAGCAGTACTTC
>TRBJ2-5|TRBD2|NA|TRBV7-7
CASSLARTSGGEETQYF
TGTGCCAGCAGCTTAGCCAGGACTAGCGGGGGCGAGGAGACCCAGTACTTC
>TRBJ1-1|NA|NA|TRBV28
CASAVMDTEAFF
TGTGCCAGCGCGGTAATGGACACTGAAGCTTTCTTT
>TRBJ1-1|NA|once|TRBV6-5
CASRIGVSTEAFF
TGTGCCAGCAGAATAGGGGTGAGCACTGAAGCTTTCTTT
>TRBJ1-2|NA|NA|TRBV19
CASRTDSYGYTF
TGTGCCAGTAGAACAGATAGCTATGGCTACACCTTC
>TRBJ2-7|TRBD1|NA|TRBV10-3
CAISWDRSYEQYF
TGTGCCATCAGTTGGGACAGGAGCTACGAGCAGTACTTC
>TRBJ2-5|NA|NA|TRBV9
CASSYRNQETQYF
TGTGCCAGCAGTTACAGGAACCAAGAGACCCAGTACTTC
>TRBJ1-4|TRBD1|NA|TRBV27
CASSPLSTGRGKLFF
TGTGCCAGCAGTCCCCTCTCGACAGGGCGAGGAAAACTGTTTTTT
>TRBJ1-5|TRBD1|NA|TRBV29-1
CSVAQGAYQPQHF
TGCAGCGTTGCTCAGGGGGCATATCAGCCCCAGCATTTT
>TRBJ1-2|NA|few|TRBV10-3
CAIRRIQEPDYGYTF
TGTGCCATCAGACGAATACAAGAGCCGGACTATGGCTACACCTTC
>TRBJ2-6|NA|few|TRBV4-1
CASSQHWGSGANVLTF
TGCGCCAGCAGCCAACATTGGGGTTCTGGGGCCAACGTCCTGACTTTC
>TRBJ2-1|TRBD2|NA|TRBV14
CASSHTPGTSGGRRLNEQFF
TGTGCCAGCAGCCATACGCCTGGGACTAGCGGGGGGCGGAGGCTAAATGAGCAGTTCTTC
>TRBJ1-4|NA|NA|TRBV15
CATSRDQTEKLFF
TGTGCCACCAGCAGAGATCAGACTGAAAAACTGTTTTTT
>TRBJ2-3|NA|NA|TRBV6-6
CASSYVSTDTQYF
TGTGCCAGCAGTTATGTTAGCACAGATACGCAGTATTTT
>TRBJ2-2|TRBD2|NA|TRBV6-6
CASSHGGTANTGELFF
TGTGCCAGCAGTCACGGGGGGACCGCGAACACCGGGGAGCTGTTTTTT
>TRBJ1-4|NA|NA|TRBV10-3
CAIRRTENEKLFF
TGTGCCATCAGACGGACAGAGAATGAAAAACTGTTTTTT
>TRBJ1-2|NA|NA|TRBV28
CASSLQVPRGGYTF
TGTGCCAGCAGCCTCCAAGTGCCGAGGGGAGGCTACACCTTC
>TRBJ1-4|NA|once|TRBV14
CASRTGPNEKLFF
TGTGCCAGCAGAACGGGACCTAATGAAAAACTGTTTTTT
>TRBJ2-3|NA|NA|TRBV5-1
CASSLERGRPPDTQYF
TGCGCCAGCAGCTTGGAACGGGGGCGCCCCCCAGATACGCAGTATTTT
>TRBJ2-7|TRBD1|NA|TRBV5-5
CASSLGRGPYEQYF
TGTGCCAGCAGCTTGGGCAGGGGGCCCTACGAGCAGTACTTC
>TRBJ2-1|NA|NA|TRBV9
CASSVEAAYNEQFF
TGTGCCAGCAGCGTAGAAGCGGCCTACAATGAGCAGTTCTTC
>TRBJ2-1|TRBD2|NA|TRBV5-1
CASTVSGGANNEQFF
TGCGCCAGCACCGTCAGCGGGGGGGCAAACAATGAGCAGTTCTTC
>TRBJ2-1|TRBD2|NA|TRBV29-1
CSVEGGLAPYNEQFF
TGCAGCGTTGAAGGGGGACTAGCACCCTACAATGAGCAGTTCTTC
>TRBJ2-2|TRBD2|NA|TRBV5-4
CASSLVRGVPGELFF
TGTGCCAGCAGCCTCGTGCGGGGGGTGCCCGGGGAGCTGTTTTTT
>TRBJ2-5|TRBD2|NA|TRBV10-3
CAISESASGQETQYF
TGTGCCATCAGTGAGTCGGCTAGCGGACAAGAGACCCAGTACTTC
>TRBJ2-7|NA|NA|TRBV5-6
CASSLGQGGHEQYF
TGTGCCAGCAGCTTGGGGCAGGGAGGCCACGAGCAGTACTTC
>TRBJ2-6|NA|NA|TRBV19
CASRQEASGANVLTF
TGTGCCAGTAGGCAAGAGGCCTCTGGGGCCAACGTCCTGACTTTC
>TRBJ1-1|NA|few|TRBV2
CASSVRQQKTNTEAFF
TGTGCCAGCAGTGTTCGACAACAAAAGACGAACACTGAAGCTTTCTTT
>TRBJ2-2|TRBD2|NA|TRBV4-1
CASSPLGLAGGGTGELFF
TGCGCCAGCAGCCCCCTGGGACTAGCGGGAGGCGGAACCGGGGAGCTGTTTTTT
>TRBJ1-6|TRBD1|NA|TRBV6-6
CASTPGGGGYSPLHF
TGTGCCAGCACCCCCGGAGGGGGCGGTTACTCACCCCTCCACTTT
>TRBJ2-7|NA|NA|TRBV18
CASSTGLFYEQYF
TGTGCCAGCTCAACAGGACTATTCTACGAGCAGTACTTC
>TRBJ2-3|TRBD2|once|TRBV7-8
CASSPPVLGGYKDTQYF
TGTGCCAGCAGCCCCCCCGTGCTGGGAGGGTATAAGGATACGCAGTATTTT
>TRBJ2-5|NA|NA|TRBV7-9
CASSLVEAWGTQYF
TGTGCCAGCAGCTTAGTTGAGGCCTGGGGGACCCAGTACTTC
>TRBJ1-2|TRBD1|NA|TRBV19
CASSITGQDPYGYTF
TGTGCCAGTAGTATAACTGGACAGGACCCCTATGGCTACACCTTC
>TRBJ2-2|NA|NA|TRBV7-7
CASSLDRSAGELFF
TGTGCTAGCAGCTTAGACCGATCAGCCGGGGAGCTGTTTTTT
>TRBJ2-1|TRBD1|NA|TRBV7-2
CASSLVGQGSFNEQFF
TGTGCCAGCAGCTTAGTCGGACAGGGATCTTTCAATGAGCAGTTCTTC
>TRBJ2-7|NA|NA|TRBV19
CASSMGSGDTYEQYF
TGTGCCAGTAGTATGGGTTCGGGGGATACCTACGAGCAGTACTTC
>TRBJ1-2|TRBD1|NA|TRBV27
CASSHDRVGGYTF
TGTGCCAGCAGTCATGACAGGGTGGGCGGCTACACCTTC
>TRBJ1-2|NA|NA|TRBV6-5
CASSQSSGGIYGYTF
TGTGCCAGCAGCCAAAGTAGTGGTGGAATCTATGGCTACACCTTC